The 9 T cell receptor beta chains in this list originate from one sample, sequenced in a study of control samples from healthy donors and cancer patients. Method: immunoSEQ multiplex PCR; TCRdb's copy keeps in-frame clones and lacks some. The profile shows more than 150,000 clones, about 90% of them singletons. Specimen: blood. These receptors were obtained from a woman aged 25 to 39 in good health.

The rearrangement uses TRBV3-1 (or the pseudogene TRBV3-2) and TRBJ1-2; D not resolved. CDR3 length: 14 amino acids. Germline lookup yields CDR1 LGHDT and CDR2 YNNKEL (reference sequence). V lost 5 bases and J lost 2, with 12 bases in between. The CDR3 protein is CASSKSGVNYGYTF. CDR3 nucleotide sequence: TGTGCCAGCAGCAAGTCAGGAGTCAACTATGGCTACACCTTC.

The chain joins TRBV7-9 to TRBJ2-7, with D perhaps TRBD1 or TRBD2 (5 bases each). Trimming removed 3 bases from V and 0 bases from J, with 18 bases in between. Germline CDR1 SEHNR, CDR2 FQNEAQ (reference sequence). The CDR3 has 17 residues. The CDR3 is CASSFSLGGGSSYEQYF. The CDR3 DNA follows: TGTGCCAGCAGCTTTTCTTTGGGTGGGGGAAGCTCCTACGAGCAGTACTTC.

The rearrangement links TRBV5-8 to TRBJ1-5; D remains ambiguous. Germline values: CDR1 SGHTS, CDR2 YDEGEE. V was trimmed by 5 bases and J by 1 base, leaving 10 bases between them. The CDR3 contains 14 residues. The CDR3 region has the DNA TGTGCCAGCAGTCATAGAGGAAGCAATCAGCCCCAGCATTTT. Its protein product is CASSHRGSNQPQHF.

The rearrangement links TRBV28 to TRBJ2-1, with 9 bases identical to TRBD2. Germline assignment: CDR1 MDHEN and CDR2 SYDVKM. This CDR3 has 16 residues. After removal of 5 bases from V and 6 bases from J, the junction contained 11 bases not matched to a gene. CDR3 DNA sequence: TGTGCCAGCAGTACGAATCTAGCGGGGATTTTCAATGAGCAGTTCTTC. Protein sequence: CASSTNLAGIFNEQFF.

The chain couples TRBV5-1 to TRBJ2-1, with TRBD2 matching 13 bases. This CDR3 region has 14 residues. Looked up from germline, CDR1 is SGHRS and CDR2 is YFSETQ. The ends lost 7 bases at V and 9 bases at J; junction bases unmatched: 7. CDR3 nucleotide sequence: TGCGCCAGCGGTCCGGGACTAGCGGGAAGTGAGCAGTTCTTC. Translating it yields CASGPGLAGSEQFF. Full variable domain (outside the CDR3, taken from reference TRBV5-1 and TRBJ2-1): KAGVTQTPRYLIKTRGQQVTLSCSPISGHRSVSWYQQTPGQGLQFLFEYFSETQRNKGNFPGRFSGRQFSNSRSEMNVSTLELGDSALYLCASGPGLAGSEQFFGPGTRLTVL.

V and J are TRBV5-6 and TRBJ2-7; 8 bases fit TRBD2. CDR1 is SGHDT, CDR2 YYEEEE, per germline. The CDR3 consists of 16 residues. V lost 3 bases, J lost 4 bases, and 12 bases stayed unmatched. Written as DNA, the CDR3 is TGTGCCAGCAGCTCCCAAAAGCGGGGGTTGGGGTACGAGCAGTACTTC. This encodes CASSSQKRGLGYEQYF.

This sequence joins TRBV5-1 and TRBJ2-1, with 10 bases that match TRBD1. Germline V gene data show CDR1 as SGHRS and CDR2 as YFSETQ. This CDR3 has 14 residues. V gave up 4 bases and J gave up 4 bases; unmatched junction bases: 2. As DNA, the CDR3 is TGCGCCAGCAGCAGGGACAGGGGATACAATGAGCAGTTCTTC. This gives the protein CASSRDRGYNEQFF.

As regards this clone: A junction boundary mismatches the germline segment, possibly from a read error. The CDR3 spells CASSLGGGWEQFF. The CDR3 DNA is TGTGCCAGCAGCCTAGGGGGAGGTTGGGAGCAGTTCTTC. The chain uses TRBV13 and TRBJ2-1; D tentatively fits TRBD1 or TRBD2 (6 bases each). There are 13 residues in the CDR3. Germline-derived CDR1 and CDR2 are PRHDT and FYEKMQ (reference sequence).

The chain combines TRBV7-3 with TRBJ2-1; D uncertain. This CDR3 is 16 amino acids long. Trimming took 5 bases from V and 0 from J, leaving 14 bases between them. Germline V CDR1 and CDR2: SGHTA, FQGTGA. This CDR3 reads CASSPTPPGSYNEQFF. The DNA of the CDR3 is TGTGCCAGCAGCCCCACGCCCCCGGGCTCCTACAATGAGCAGTTCTTC.